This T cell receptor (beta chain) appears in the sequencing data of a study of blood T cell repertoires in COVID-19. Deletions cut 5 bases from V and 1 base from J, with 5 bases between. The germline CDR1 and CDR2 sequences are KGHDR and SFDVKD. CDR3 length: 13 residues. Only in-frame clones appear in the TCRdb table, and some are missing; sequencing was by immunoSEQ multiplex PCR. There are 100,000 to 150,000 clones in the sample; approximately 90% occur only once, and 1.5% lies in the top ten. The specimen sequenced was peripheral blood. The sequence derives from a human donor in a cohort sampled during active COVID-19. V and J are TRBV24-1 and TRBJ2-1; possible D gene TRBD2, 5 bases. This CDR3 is CATSAGSYNEQFF. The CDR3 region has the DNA TGTGCCACCAGTGCGGGATCCTACAATGAGCAGTTCTTC.